A selection of T cell receptor beta chains follows, all from one sample in a study of shared clonotypes between healthy human individuals. The data were produced by immunoSEQ multiplex PCR, yet TCRdb's version contains in-frame clones alone and is incomplete. Of millions of clones in the sample, roughly 94% are singletons; the top ten hold 0.1% to 0.15%. The sample consisted of naive CD4+ T cells sorted from blood. These receptors came from a man between 18 and 35 years old in good health. Each CDR3 is given with its conserved first and last residue. The D gene is left open where the match is weak. Rows give clone size only sometimes, using once, few, many, or a class for an expanded clone.

j_call clone_size v_call d_call cdr3_nt cdr3_aa
TRBJ1-6 NA TRBV7-9 NA TGTGCCAGCAGCATTTCCCGGACTTCTAGCTCCTATAATTCACCCCTCCACTTT CASSISRTSSSYNSPLHF
TRBJ2-1 NA TRBV5-1 TRBD2 TGCGCCAGCAGCCCCGGACTAGCGGGGGGGCGCGATGAGCAGTTCTTC CASSPGLAGGRDEQFF
TRBJ2-7 NA TRBV7-9 NA TGTGCCAGCAGTCGCTTACGGGACATCTCCTACGAGCAGTACTTC CASSRLRDISYEQYF
TRBJ1-5 NA TRBV5-1 TRBD1 TGCGCCAGCAGCCCGGACAGGGATTTCAATCAGCCCCAGCATTTT CASSPDRDFNQPQHF
TRBJ2-7 NA TRBV5-4 NA TGTGCCAGCAGCCCGAACGGGGATGAAAGGGCCTACGAGCAGTACTTC CASSPNGDERAYEQYF
TRBJ2-2 NA TRBV7-8 TRBD2 TGTGCCAGCAGCCTAACGGGGGGGAGCACCGGGGAGCTGTTTTTT CASSLTGGSTGELFF
TRBJ2-1 NA TRBV5-1 NA TGCGCCAGCAGCTTGGTACCCGGGGGCGAGCAGTTCTTC CASSLVPGGEQFF
TRBJ2-7 NA TRBV28 NA TGTGCCAGCACCACCAGGGGGAGGGTCTCCTACGAGCAGTACTTC CASTTRGRVSYEQYF
TRBJ1-2 NA TRBV5-4 TRBD1 TGTGCCAGCAGCACAGCCGGGACAGGGGACTATGGCTACACCTTC CASSTAGTGDYGYTF
TRBJ1-5 once TRBV20-1 NA TGCAGTGCTGGGGGAGGGGAGCCCCAGCATTTT CSAGGGEPQHF
TRBJ2-1 NA TRBV27 TRBD2 TGTGCCAGCAGTCCGTCACTAGCGGGAAATAGGAACAATGAGCAGTTCTTC CASSPSLAGNRNNEQFF
TRBJ1-3 NA TRBV28 NA TGTGCCAGCAGCCTGACAGTACTTGATTCTGGAAACACCATATATTTT CASSLTVLDSGNTIYF
TRBJ2-3 NA TRBV5-1 TRBD2 TGCGCCAGCAGCTCAGGACTAGTCTCGGATACGCAGTATTTT CASSSGLVSDTQYF
TRBJ2-1 NA TRBV7-2 NA TGTGCCAGCACCCTTGGGGGTGAGCAGTTCTTC CASTLGGEQFF
TRBJ2-1 NA TRBV10-3 NA TGTGCCATCAGTGAGTCGACGGCTGCTGAGCAGTTCTTC CAISESTAAEQFF
TRBJ2-7 few TRBV11-3 TRBD1 TGTGCCAGCAGCCGGGACAGCTACGAGCAGTACTTC CASSRDSYEQYF